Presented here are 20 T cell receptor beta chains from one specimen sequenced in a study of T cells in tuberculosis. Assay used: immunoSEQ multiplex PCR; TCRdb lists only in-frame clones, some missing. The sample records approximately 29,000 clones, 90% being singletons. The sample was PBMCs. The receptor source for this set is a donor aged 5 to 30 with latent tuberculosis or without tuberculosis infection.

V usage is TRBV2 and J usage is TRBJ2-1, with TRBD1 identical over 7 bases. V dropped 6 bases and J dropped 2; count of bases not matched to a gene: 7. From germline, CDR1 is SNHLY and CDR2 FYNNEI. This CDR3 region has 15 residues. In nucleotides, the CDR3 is TGTGCCAGCAGGCACCGGGACAGCACCTACAATGAGCAGTTCTTC. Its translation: CASRHRDSTYNEQFF.

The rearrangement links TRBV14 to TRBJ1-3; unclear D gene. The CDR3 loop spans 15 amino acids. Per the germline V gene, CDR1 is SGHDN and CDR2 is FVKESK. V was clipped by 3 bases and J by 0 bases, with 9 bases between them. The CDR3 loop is CASSHPLRSGNTIYF. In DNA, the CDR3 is TGTGCCAGCAGCCATCCCCTCCGCTCTGGAAACACCATATATTTT.

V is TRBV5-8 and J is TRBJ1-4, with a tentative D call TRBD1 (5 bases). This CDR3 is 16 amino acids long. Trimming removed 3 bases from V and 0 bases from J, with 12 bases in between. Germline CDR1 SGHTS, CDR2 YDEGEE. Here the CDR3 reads CASSWGGIATNEKLFF. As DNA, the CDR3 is TGTGCCAGCAGCTGGGGCGGGATCGCAACTAATGAAAAACTGTTTTTT.

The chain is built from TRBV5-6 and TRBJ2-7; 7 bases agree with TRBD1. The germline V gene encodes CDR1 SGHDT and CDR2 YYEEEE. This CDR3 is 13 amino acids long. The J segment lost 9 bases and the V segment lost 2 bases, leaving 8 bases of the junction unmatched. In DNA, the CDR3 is TGTGCCAGCAGCTTTACAGGGGCGGCCGTGCAGTACTTC. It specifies CASSFTGAAVQYF.

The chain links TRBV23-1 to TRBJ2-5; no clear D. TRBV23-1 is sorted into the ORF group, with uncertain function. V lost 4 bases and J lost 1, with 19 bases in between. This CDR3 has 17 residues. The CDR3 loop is CASSLRRAPMVQETQYF. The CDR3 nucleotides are TGCGCCAGCAGTCTGCGGAGAGCCCCAATGGTCCAAGAGACCCAGTACTTC.

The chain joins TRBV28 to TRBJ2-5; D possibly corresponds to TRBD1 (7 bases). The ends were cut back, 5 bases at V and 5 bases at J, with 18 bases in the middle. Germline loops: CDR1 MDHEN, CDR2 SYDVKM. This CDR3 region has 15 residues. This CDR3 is CASSGPQGGWETQYF. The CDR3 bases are TGTGCCAGCAGTGGCCCCCAGGGGGGCTGGGAGACCCAGTACTTC. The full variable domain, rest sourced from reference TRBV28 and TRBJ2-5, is DVKVTQSSRYLVKRTGEKVFLECVQDMDHENMFWYRQDPGLGLRLIYFSYDVKMKEKGDIPEGYSVSREKKERFSLILESASTNQTSMYLCASSGPQGGWETQYFGPGTRLLVL.

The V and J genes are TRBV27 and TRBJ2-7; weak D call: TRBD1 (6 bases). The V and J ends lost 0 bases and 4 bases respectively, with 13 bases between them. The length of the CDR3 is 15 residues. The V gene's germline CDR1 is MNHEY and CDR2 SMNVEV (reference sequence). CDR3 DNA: TGTGCCAGCAGTTTATCGTTACAGGGAAATTACGAGCAGTACTTC. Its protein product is CASSLSLQGNYEQYF.

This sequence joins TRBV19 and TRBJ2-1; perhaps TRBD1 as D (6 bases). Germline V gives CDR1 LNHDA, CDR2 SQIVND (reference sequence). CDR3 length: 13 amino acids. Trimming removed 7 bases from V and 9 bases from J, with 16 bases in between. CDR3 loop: CASIAQGWGEQFF. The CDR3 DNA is TGTGCCAGTATTGCGCAGGGGTGGGGTGAGCAGTTCTTC. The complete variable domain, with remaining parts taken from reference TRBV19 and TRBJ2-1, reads DGGITQSPKYLFRKEGQNVTLSCEQNLNHDAMYWYRQDPGQGLRLIYYSQIVNDFQKGDIAEGYSVSREKKESFPLTVTSAQKNPTAFYLCASIAQGWGEQFFGPGTRLTVL.

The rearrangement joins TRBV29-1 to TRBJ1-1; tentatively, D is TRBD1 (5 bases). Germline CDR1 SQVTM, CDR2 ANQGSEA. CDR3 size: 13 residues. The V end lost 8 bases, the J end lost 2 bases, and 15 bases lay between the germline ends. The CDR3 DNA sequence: TGCAGCACGTGGGGGGGGAGTAACACTGAAGCTTTCTTT. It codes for CSTWGGSNTEAFF.

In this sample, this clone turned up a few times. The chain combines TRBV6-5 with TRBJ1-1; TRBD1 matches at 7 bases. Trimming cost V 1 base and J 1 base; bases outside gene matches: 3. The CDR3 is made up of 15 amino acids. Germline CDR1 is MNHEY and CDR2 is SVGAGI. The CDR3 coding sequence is TGTGCCAGCAGTTACTTGGGACAGAAGAACACTGAAGCTTTCTTT. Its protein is CASSYLGQKNTEAFF.

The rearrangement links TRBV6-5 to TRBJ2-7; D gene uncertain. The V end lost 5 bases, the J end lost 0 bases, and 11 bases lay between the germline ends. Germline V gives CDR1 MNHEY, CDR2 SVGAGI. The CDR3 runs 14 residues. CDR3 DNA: TGTGCCAGCAGTAATACCCGGTCCTCCTACGAGCAGTACTTC. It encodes CASSNTRSSYEQYF.

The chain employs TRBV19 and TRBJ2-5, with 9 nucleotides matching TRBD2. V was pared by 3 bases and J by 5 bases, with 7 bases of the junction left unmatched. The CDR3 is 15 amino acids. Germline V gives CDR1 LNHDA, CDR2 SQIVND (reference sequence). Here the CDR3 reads CASSIQRGARETQYF. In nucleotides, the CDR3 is TGTGCCAGTAGTATCCAGCGGGGGGCCAGGGAGACCCAGTACTTC.

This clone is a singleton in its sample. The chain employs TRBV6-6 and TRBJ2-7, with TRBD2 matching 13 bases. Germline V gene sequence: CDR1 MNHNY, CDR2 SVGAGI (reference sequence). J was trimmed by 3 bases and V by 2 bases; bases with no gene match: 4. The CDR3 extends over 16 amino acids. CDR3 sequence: CASSYPWTSGGYEQYF. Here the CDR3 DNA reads TGTGCCAGCAGTTACCCCTGGACTAGCGGGGGCTACGAGCAGTACTTC.

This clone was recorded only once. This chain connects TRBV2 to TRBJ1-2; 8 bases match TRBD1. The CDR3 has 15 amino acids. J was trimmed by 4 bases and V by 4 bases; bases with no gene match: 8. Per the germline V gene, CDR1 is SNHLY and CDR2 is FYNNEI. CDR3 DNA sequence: TGTGCCAGCAGTGTGACAGGGGAGGGAGGCTATGGCTACACCTTC. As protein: CASSVTGEGGYGYTF.

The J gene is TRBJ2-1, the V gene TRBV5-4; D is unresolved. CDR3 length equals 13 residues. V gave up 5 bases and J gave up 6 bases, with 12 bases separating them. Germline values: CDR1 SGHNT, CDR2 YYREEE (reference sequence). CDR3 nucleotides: TGTGCCAGCAGTTCCACTCCGGGCAATGAGCAGTTCTTC. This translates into CASSSTPGNEQFF.

The CDR3 coding sequence is TGTGCCAGCAGCTTAAACCCGGCGGGTTCCACTGGAAACACCATATATTTT. The encoded protein is CASSLNPAGSTGNTIYF. The chain joins TRBV11-2 to TRBJ1-3; D not resolved. CDR1 SGHAT and CDR2 FQNNGV come from the germline V gene. Deletions cut 2 bases from V and 2 bases from J, with 16 bases between. CDR3 length: 17 amino acids.

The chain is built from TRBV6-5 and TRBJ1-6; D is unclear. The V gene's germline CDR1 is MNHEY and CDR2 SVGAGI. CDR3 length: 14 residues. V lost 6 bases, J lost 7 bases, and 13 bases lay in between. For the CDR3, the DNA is TGTGCCAGCAGGCTTCGACATTTAAATTCACCCCTCCACTTT. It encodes CASRLRHLNSPLHF.

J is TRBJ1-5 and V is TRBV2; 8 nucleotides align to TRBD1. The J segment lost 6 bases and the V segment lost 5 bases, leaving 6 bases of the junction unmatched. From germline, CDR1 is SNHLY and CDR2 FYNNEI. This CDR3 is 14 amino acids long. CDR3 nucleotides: TGTGCCAGCAGTATAGACAGGGGAAGTCAGCCCCAGCATTTT. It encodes CASSIDRGSQPQHF.

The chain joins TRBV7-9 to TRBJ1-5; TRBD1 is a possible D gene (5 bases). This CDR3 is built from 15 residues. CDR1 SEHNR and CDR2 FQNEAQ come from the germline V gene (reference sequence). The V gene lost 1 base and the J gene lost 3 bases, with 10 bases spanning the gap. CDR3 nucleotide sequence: TGTGCCAGCAGCTTAGACGGGGGGATCAATCAGCCCCAGCATTTT. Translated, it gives CASSLDGGINQPQHF.

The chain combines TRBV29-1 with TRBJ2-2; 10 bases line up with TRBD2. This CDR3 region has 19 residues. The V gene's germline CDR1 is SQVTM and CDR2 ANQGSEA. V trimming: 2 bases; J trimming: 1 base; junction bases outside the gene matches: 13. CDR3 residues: CSVEPLRASGGQNTGELFF. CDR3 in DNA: TGCAGCGTTGAACCCCTTCGGGCTAGCGGGGGCCAGAACACCGGGGAGCTGTTTTTT.